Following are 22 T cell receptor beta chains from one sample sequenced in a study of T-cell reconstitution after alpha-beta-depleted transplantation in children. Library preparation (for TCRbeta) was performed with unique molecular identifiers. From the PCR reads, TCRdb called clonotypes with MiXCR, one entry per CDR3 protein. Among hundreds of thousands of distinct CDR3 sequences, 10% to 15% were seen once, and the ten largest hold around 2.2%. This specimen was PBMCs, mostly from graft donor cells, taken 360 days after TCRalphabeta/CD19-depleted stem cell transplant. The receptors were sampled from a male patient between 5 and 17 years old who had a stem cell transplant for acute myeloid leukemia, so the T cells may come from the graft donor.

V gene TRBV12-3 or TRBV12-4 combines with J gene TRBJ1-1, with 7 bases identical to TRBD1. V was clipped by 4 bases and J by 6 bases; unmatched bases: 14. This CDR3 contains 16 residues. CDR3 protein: CASSSRQGEFGAEAFF. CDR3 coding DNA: TGTGCCAGCAGTTCCAGACAGGGCGAGTTTGGCGCTGAAGCTTTCTTT.

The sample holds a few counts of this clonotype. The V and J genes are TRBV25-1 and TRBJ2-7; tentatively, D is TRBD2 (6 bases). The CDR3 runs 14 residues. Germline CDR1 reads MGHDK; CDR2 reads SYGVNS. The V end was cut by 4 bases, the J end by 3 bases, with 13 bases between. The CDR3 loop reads CASSADGTYYEQYF. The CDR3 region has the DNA TGTGCCAGCAGTGCGGACGGGACTTACTACGAGCAGTACTTC.

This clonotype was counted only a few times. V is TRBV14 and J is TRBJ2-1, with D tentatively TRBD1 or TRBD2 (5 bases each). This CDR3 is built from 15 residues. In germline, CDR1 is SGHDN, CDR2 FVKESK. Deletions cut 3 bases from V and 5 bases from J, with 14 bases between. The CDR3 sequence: CASSQITGPNNEQFF. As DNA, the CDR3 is TGTGCCAGCAGCCAGATAACGGGACCGAACAATGAGCAGTTCTTC.

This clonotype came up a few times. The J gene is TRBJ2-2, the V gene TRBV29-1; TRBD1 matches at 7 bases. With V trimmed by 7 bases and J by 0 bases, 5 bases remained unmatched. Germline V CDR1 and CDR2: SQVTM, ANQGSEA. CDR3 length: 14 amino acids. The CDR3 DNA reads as TGCAGCGCTGTGGACAGGACGAACACCGGGGAGCTGTTTTTT. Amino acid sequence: CSAVDRTNTGELFF.

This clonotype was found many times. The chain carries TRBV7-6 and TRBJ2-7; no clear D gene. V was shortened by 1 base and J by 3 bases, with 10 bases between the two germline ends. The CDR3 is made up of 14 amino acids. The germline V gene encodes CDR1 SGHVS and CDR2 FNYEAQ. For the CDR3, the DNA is TGTGCCAGCAGCTTAGTGGGCAGAATCTACGAGCAGTACTTC. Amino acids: CASSLVGRIYEQYF.

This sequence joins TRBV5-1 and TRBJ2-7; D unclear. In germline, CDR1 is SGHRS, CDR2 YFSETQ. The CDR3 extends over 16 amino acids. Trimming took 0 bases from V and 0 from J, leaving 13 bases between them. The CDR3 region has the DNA TGCGCCAGCAGCTTGGAGTTGGGCGCCTACTCCTACGAGCAGTACTTC. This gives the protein CASSLELGAYSYEQYF.

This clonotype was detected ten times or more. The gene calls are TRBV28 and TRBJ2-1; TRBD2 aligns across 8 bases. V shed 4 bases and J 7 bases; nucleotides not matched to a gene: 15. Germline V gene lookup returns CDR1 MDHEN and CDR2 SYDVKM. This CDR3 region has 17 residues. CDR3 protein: CASSSPRGAGEWNEQFF. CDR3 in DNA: TGTGCCAGCAGTTCCCCTCGGGGAGCGGGAGAGTGGAATGAGCAGTTCTTC.

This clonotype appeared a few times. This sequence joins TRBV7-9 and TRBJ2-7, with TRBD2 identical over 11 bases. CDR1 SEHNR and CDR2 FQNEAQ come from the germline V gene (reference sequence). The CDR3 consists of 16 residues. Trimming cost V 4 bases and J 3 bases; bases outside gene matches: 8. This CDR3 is CASSYGRLAGNYEQYF. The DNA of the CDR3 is TGTGCCAGCAGCTACGGTCGACTAGCGGGAAACTACGAGCAGTACTTC.

CDR3 in DNA: TGTGCCAGCAGCCGGACTAGCGGGATGGTGAATGAGCAGTTCTTC. Protein product: CASSRTSGMVNEQFF. This chain joins TRBV7-2 and TRBJ2-1; 12 nucleotides agree with TRBD2. This CDR3 comprises 15 residues. V lost 5 bases and J lost 7; bases outside the gene matches: 6. Germline assignment: CDR1 SGHTA and CDR2 FQGNSA.

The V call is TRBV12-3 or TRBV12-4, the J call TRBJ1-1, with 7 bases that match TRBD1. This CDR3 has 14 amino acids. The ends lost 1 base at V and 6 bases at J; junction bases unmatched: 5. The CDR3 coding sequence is TGTGCCAGCAGTTTAGGCCCCACAGGGGCTGAAGCTTTCTTT. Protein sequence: CASSLGPTGAEAFF.

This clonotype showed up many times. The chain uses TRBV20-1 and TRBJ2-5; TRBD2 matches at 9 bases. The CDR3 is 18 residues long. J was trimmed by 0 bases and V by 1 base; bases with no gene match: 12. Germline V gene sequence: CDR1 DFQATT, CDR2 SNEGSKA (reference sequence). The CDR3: CSARGRLAVSGYQETQYF. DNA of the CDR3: TGCAGTGCTAGAGGGAGACTAGCGGTTTCGGGGTACCAAGAGACCCAGTACTTC.

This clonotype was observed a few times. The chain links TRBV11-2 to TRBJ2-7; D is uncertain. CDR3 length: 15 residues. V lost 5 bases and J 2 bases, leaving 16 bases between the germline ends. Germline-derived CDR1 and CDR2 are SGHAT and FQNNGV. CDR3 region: CASSQYVTPTYEQYF. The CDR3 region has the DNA TGTGCCAGCAGCCAATACGTGACGCCGACCTACGAGCAGTACTTC.

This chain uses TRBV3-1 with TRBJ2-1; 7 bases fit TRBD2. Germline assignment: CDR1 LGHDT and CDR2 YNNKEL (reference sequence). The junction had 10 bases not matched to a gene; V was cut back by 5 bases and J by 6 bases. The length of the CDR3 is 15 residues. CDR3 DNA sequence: TGTGCCAGCAGCTACCGGACTAGTGGTGGCAATGAGCAGTTCTTC. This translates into CASSYRTSGGNEQFF.

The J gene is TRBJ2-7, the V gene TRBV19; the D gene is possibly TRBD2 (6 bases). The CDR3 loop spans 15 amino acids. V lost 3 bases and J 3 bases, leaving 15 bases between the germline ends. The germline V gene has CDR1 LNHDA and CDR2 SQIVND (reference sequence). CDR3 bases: TGTGCCAGTAGTATCGATGCCCAGGGAGGCTACGAGCAGTACTTC. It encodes CASSIDAQGGYEQYF.

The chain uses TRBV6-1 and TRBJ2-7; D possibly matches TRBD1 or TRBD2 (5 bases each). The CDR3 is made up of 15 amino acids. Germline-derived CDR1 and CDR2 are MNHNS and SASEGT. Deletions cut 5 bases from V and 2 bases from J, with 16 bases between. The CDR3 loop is CASSKSGTAPYEQYF. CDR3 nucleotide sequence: TGTGCCAGCAGTAAGTCAGGGACGGCGCCCTACGAGCAGTACTTC.

The CDR3 sequence: CASSPGEFSYNEQFF. CDR3 sequence (DNA): TGCGCCAGCAGCCCGGGGGAATTCTCCTACAATGAGCAGTTCTTC. The chain employs TRBV4-3 and TRBJ2-1, with a weak D call TRBD2 (6 bases). This CDR3 region has 15 residues. V shed 4 bases and J shed 0 bases, with 10 bases lying between them. CDR1 and CDR2 from the germline V gene are LGHNA and YSLEER.

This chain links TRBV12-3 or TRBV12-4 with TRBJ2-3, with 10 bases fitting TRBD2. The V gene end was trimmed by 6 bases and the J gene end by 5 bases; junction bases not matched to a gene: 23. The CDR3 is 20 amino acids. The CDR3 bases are TGTGCCAGCAGCCTAAGGTGGGGGCTAGCGGGGGTCTCCACACAAGATACGCAGTATTTT. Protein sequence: CASSLRWGLAGVSTQDTQYF.

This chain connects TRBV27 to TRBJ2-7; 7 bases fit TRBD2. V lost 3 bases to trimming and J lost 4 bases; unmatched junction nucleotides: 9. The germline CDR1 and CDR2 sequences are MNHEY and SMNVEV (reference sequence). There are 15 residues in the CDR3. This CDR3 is CASSFLSSGAYEQYF. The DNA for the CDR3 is TGTGCCAGCAGTTTTTTATCTAGCGGAGCGTACGAGCAGTACTTC.

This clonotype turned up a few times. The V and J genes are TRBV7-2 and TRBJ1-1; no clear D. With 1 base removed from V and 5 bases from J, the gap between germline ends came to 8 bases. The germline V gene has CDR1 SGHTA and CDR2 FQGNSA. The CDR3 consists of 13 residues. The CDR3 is CASSLVRLTEAFF. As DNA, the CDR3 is TGTGCCAGCAGCTTAGTACGGCTAACTGAAGCTTTCTTT. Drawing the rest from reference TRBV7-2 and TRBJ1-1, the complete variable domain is GAGVSQSPSNKVTEKGKDVELRCDPISGHTALYWYRQSLGQGLEFLIYFQGNSAPDKSGLPSDRFSAERTGGSVSTLTIQRTQQEDSAVYLCASSLVRLTEAFFGQGTRLTVV.

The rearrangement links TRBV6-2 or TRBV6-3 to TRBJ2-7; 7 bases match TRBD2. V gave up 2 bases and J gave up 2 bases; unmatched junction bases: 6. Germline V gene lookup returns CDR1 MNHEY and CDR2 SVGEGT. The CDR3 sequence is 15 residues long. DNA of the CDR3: TGTGCCAGCAGTTACGGTAGCGGGTGGACCTACGAGCAGTACTTC. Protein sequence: CASSYGSGWTYEQYF.

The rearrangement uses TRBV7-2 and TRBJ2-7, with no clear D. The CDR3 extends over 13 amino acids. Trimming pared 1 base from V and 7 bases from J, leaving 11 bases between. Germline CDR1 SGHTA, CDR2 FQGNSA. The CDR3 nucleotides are TGTGCCAGCAGCTTAGGGCGGCCCCGGGAGCAGTACTTC. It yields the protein CASSLGRPREQYF.

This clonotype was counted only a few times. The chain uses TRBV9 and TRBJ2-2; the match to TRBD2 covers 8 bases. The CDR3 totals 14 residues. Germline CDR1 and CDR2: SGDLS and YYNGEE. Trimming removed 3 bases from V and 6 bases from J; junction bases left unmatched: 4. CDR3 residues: CASSAWTSPGELFF. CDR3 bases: TGTGCCAGCAGCGCTTGGACTAGCCCCGGGGAGCTGTTTTTT.